The T cell receptor beta chain under discussion was sequenced for a study of T cell responses to AZD1222 COVID-19 vaccine. The CDR3 covers 13 residues. Trimming took off 0 bases at V and 8 bases at J, with 10 bases between the two ends. Germline V gene sequence: CDR1 SGHDN, CDR2 FVKESK. General study findings and limits: AZD1222 recipients seropositive at baseline numbered only 6 or 7. The donors showed a predominance of white British ancestry and of females, with possible underestimation of clonal diversity. No day 14 peak samples; only post-peak repertoires were characterized. Reports say nearly half of spike-specific TCRs go after unmutated variant regions.

Clones were read by immunoSEQ multiplex PCR, and TCRdb kept only the in-frame ones, dropping some. Of over 75,000 clones listed, 80% to 90% are singletons. Remarks on this clone: Its antigen remains unidentified.

The clonotype comes from an adult who received the AZD1222 COVID-19 vaccine. J is TRBJ1-1 and V is TRBV14, with D maybe TRBD1 (5 bases). Sequenced here: peripheral blood, sampled 28 days after the second AZD1222 dose. CDR3 sequence reads: CASSQDLRGEAFF. CDR3 bases: TGTGCCAGCAGCCAAGATCTTAGGGGAGAAGCTTTCTTT.